This TCR beta chain was sequenced during a study of CD8 T cells in Susac syndrome (dated by TCRdb to about 2019). Context from the whole study: Among the Susac syndrome patients who were sequenced, clinically active disease was present in 5 or 6 and clinical remission was observed in roughly 8. At blood withdrawal, Susac syndrome patients were either therapy-naive, taking corticosteroids (in some cases with IVIg as well), or taking IVIg alone. Repertoire sequencing was used to test whether CD8+ T cell activation and differentiation in Susac syndrome was antigen driven.

Findings and caveats that apply to the study as a whole: The number of individuals in the TCR sequencing and HLA analysis was acknowledged as relatively small. In patients with Susac syndrome, the CD4+ T cell repertoire showed no detectable clonal expansion.

This clonotype was observed once. Its antigen is not yet known. It has no much larger one-base neighbor in the sample; base qualities were not kept. A lone read gives weak evidence. RNA was extracted using the RNeasy kit, and about 0.5 to 1 microgram was reverse transcribed with random hexamers. The immunoSEQ multiplex PCR assay, which covers 54 Vbeta and 13 Jbeta segments, was used to amplify TCR beta CDR3 regions. PCR amplification bias was corrected using a synthetic template baseline for primer optimization and computational correction. In the authors' own workflow: Only productive sequences were kept, with reads annotated to V, D and J genes according to IMGT and analyzed in immunoSEQ Analyzer. Clonality was calculated as one minus the Shannon entropy normalized by log2 of the number of productive unique sequences. For each patient and control, public and private clones were evaluated among the 100 most prevalent clones. Susac-specific clones were defined as absent from healthy and MS cohorts, over a thousand published viral clones and other ImmuneACCESS disease sequences. In-frame beta chains were kept once TCRdb had trimmed the public reads at Q25 with fastp and called clones with MiXCR. Rows merge per CDR3 protein into single entries with the most common DNA and genes. The V and J calls and clone size come from TCRdb's table, not from the authors' own analysis. This sample is represented by about 180,000 distinct CDR3 sequences; 90% to 95% of them were singletons. The ten largest clones represent roughly 0.11% of the sample.

Peripheral blood CD8+ and CD4+ T cells from healthy donors, Susac syndrome patients and multiple sclerosis patients were profiled using high-throughput TCR beta sequencing. Recently defined diagnostic criteria for definite or probable disease were met by the Susac syndrome patients. Bulk CD8+ and CD4+ T cells were purified by magnetic negative isolation, whereas CD8+ TEMRA cells were enriched by FACS. Blood was drawn into EDTA tubes, processed within 24 hours, and PBMCs were isolated by density gradient centrifugation. PBMCs intended for TCR sequencing were cryopreserved in liquid nitrogen and thawed later in a water bath at 37 degrees C. The sorted or isolated CD4+, CD8+ and CD8+ TEMRA cells reached a purity of at least 90%. The germline V gene gives CDR1 as KGHDR and CDR2 as SFDVKD. Trimming costs V 9 bases and J 2 bases, and their ends lie 20 bases apart. There are 16 amino acids in the CDR3, from cysteine to phenylalanine inclusive. CDR3 DNA is the only sequence kept; it has 48 bases, read in frame from the first base.

The clonotype was recovered from a human donor with Susac syndrome. The chain is assembled from TRBV24-1 and TRBJ2-3, and TRBD2 may be the D gene, going by 7 matching bases. The specimen was CD4+ T cells from PBMCs. The nucleotide sequence is TGTGCCACCGCAGGGGCCCCCGGGACTAACACAGATACGCAGTATTTT. It translates to CATAGAPGTNTDTQYF.